A selection of T cell receptor beta chains follows, all from one sample in a study of T cell clones after liver transplantation. Assay used: immunoSEQ multiplex PCR; TCRdb lists only in-frame clones, some missing. The repertoire holds some 15,000 clones, with around 82% as singletons. This material consisted of CD8+ T cells from blood, taken approximately 43 months after liver transplant. These receptor sequences come from a human patient who received a liver transplant. Some T cells may be graft donor cells. The CDR3 runs from the conserved cysteine through the conserved F or W. The D gene is left open where the match is weak. Expanded clones get a size class; other rows say once, few or many, or leave the size out.

j_call,d_call,clone_size,v_call,cdr3_nt,cdr3_aa
TRBJ2-7,NA,NA,TRBV5-1,TGCGCCAGCAGCTTGGGCGCCTACGAGCAGTACTTC,CASSLGAYEQYF
TRBJ2-7,NA,NA,TRBV2,TGTGCCAGCAGTGCTTACGAGCAGTACTTC,CASSAYEQYF
TRBJ2-2,NA,NA,TRBV13,TGTGCCAGCAGCCTACATGCCGGGGAGCTGTTTTTT,CASSLHAGELFF
TRBJ2-7,NA,NA,TRBV7-9,TGTGCCAGCAGCCTATCTGGCGAGCAGTACTTC,CASSLSGEQYF
TRBJ2-7,NA,NA,TRBV7-9,TGTGCCAGCAGCCAAGGGGGGGGCCTCTACGAGCAGTACTTC,CASSQGGGLYEQYF
TRBJ1-6,NA,NA,TRBV9,TGTGCCAGCAGCGTAGGAGGAGGCAAAGACTCACCCCTCCACTTT,CASSVGGGKDSPLHF
TRBJ2-6,NA,NA,TRBV28,TGTGCCAGCAGGGAGACAGGTTTTGGGGCCAACGTCCTGACTTTC,CASRETGFGANVLTF
TRBJ2-1,TRBD2,NA,TRBV15,TGTGCCACCAGCAATCCTCTAGCGGGGGGGCTCGATGAGCAGTTCTTC,CATSNPLAGGLDEQFF
TRBJ2-1,NA,NA,TRBV5-4,TGTGCCAGCAGCCAGGACACATACAATGAGCAGTTCTTC,CASSQDTYNEQFF
TRBJ1-4,NA,few,TRBV19,TGTGCCAGTAGTCCTTGGACACCCTCTAATGAAAAACTGTTTTTT,CASSPWTPSNEKLFF
TRBJ2-1,NA,few,TRBV28,TGTGCCAGCAGTTTAGGCGGGGATGAGCAGTTCTTC,CASSLGGDEQFF
TRBJ2-7,NA,NA,TRBV28,TGTGCCAGCAGAATAAGCGAGATCTCCTACGAGCAGTACTTC,CASRISEISYEQYF
TRBJ2-6,TRBD2,NA,TRBV9,TGTGCCAGCAGCGTAGGGGAGGCGGGGGCTGGGGCCAACGTCCTGACTTTC,CASSVGEAGAGANVLTF
TRBJ2-5,NA,NA,TRBV27,TGTGCCAGCAGTCCCTACCTGCAAGAGACCCAGTACTTC,CASSPYLQETQYF
TRBJ2-1,TRBD2,NA,TRBV14,TGTGCCAGCAGCCCTCTCGGACTAGACAATGAGCAGTTCTTC,CASSPLGLDNEQFF
TRBJ1-2,NA,NA,TRBV7-3,TGTGCCAGCAGCTTAATGGGGGGACCCCGCTATGGCTACACCTTC,CASSLMGGPRYGYTF